Ten or more counts support the clone carrying this T cell receptor (beta chain). This entry comes from a study of T cells in Graves' hyperthyroidism and ophthalmopathy. Germline CDR1 and CDR2: MDHEN and SYDVKM. The CDR3 runs 17 residues. V trimming: 3 bases; J trimming: 8 bases; junction bases outside the gene matches: 14. Researchers took RNA transcripts and amplified the TCR beta CDR3 regions from them. The primer set for the first-round RT-PCR of the TCR CDR3 was HTBI. TCRdb called the multiplex PCR reads again in MiXCR, with one record for every CDR3 protein. Here the sample spans some 250,000 distinct CDR3 sequences, about 16% being singletons. Newly diagnosed hyperthyroidism, duration under 2 months, in patients aged 18 to 65. Any patient presenting with uncontrolled infection, other autoimmune disease, pregnancy or lactation was left out. The blood sample predates any ophthalmopathy symptoms, coming from first hyperthyroidism diagnosis.

Sample: blood. The chain links TRBV28 to TRBJ1-2; TRBD1 agrees at 11 bases. This receptor was taken from a woman between 50 and 59 years old with Graves' hyperthyroidism that later progressed to Graves' ophthalmopathy. CDR3 amino acids: CASSLALKDRGQEGYTF. As DNA, the CDR3 is TGTGCCAGCAGTTTGGCACTAAAGGACAGGGGGCAGGAGGGCTACACCTTC.